These 20 T cell receptor beta chains were all obtained from the same sample, sequenced in a study of blood T cell repertoires in COVID-19. Produced via immunoSEQ multiplex PCR; TCRdb's table is partial and in-frame only. Of 190,000 or so clones in the sample, around 87% were seen once. The specimen sequenced was peripheral blood. The origin of the receptors is a man in his forties with active or convalescent COVID-19.

V and J are TRBV7-9 and TRBJ1-4; TRBD1 is a possible D gene (6 bases). Trimming shortened V by 1 base and J by 4 bases, and 10 bases separated the two germline ends. Per the germline V gene, CDR1 is SEHNR and CDR2 is FQNEAQ (reference sequence). The length of the CDR3 is 15 residues. CDR3 residues: CASSLVDSINEKLFF. CDR3 DNA sequence: TGTGCCAGCAGCTTAGTGGACAGTATTAATGAAAAACTGTTTTTT.

As regards this clone: The same CDR3 also results from other DNA sequences found in this sample. This chain links TRBV5-1 with TRBJ1-6, with TRBD1 matching 10 bases. V lost 0 bases and J lost 7; bases outside the gene matches: 1. The CDR3 length is 15 residues. The germline gives CDR1 SGHRS, CDR2 YFSETQ. The CDR3 protein is CASSLEGQGNSPLHF. Here the CDR3 DNA reads TGCGCCAGCAGCTTGGAGGGACAGGGGAATTCACCCCTCCACTTT. The full variable domain, completed using reference TRBV5-1 and TRBJ1-6, is KAGVTQTPRYLIKTRGQQVTLSCSPISGHRSVSWYQQTPGQGLQFLFEYFSETQRNKGNFPGRFSGRQFSNSRSEMNVSTLELGDSALYLCASSLEGQGNSPLHFGNGTRLTVT.

The rearrangement joins TRBV27 to TRBJ2-5; 8 nucleotides agree with TRBD1. CDR3 length: 15 amino acids. The trim removed 3 bases at V and 5 bases at J, leaving 8 bases unmatched. From germline, CDR1 is MNHEY and CDR2 SMNVEV (reference sequence). Here the CDR3 DNA reads TGTGCCAGCAGTTTGAGCAGGGGGCTGGGGGAGACCCAGTACTTC. It specifies CASSLSRGLGETQYF.

With respect to this clone: Different DNA sequences within this sample yield the same CDR3. The V call is TRBV30, the J call TRBJ1-6; TRBD1 matches 7 bases. There are 14 residues in the CDR3. J gave up 8 bases and V 0 bases, and 4 bases lay outside the gene matches. CDR1 and CDR2 from the germline V gene are GTSNPN and SVGIG (reference sequence). For the CDR3, the DNA is TGTGCCTGGAGTGTACGGGACAGAGATTCACCCCTCCACTTT. This translates into CAWSVRDRDSPLHF.

The chain joins TRBV29-1 to TRBJ1-2; 9 bases are a match to TRBD1. V shed 4 bases, J shed 4 bases, and the junction held 7 bases outside the gene matches. This CDR3 is built from 14 residues. Germline CDR1 is SQVTM and CDR2 is ANQGSEA. In DNA form, the CDR3 reads TGCAGCGTTGGAACAGGGGGCAGCGGCTATGGCTACACCTTC. Translation: CSVGTGGSGYGYTF.

J is TRBJ2-7 and V is TRBV2; 9 nucleotides match TRBD1. CDR3 length equals 15 residues. CDR1 and CDR2 (germline): SNHLY, FYNNEI. Unmatched junction bases numbered 12, after V lost 7 bases and J lost 5 bases. The CDR3 region is CASTTNNRGLNEQYF. In nucleotides, the CDR3 is TGTGCCAGCACCACAAACAACAGGGGGCTAAACGAGCAGTACTTC.

This clone was seen just once. The V call is TRBV6-5, the J call TRBJ1-5; 10 bases are a match to TRBD1. CDR1 MNHEY and CDR2 SVGAGI come from the germline V gene. This CDR3 has 14 residues. J lost 7 bases, V lost 3 bases, and 3 bases had no gene match. The CDR3 loop is CASSYRQGAQPQHF. CDR3 sequence (DNA): TGTGCCAGCAGTTATAGACAGGGGGCCCAGCCCCAGCATTTT.

On this clone: No DNA is shown, since the ends of the CDR3 on it are uncertain; the CDR3 is the one TCRdb lists. This chain joins TRBV15 and TRBJ2-2; the DNA was not compared with TRBD1, the D call given in the table. The CDR3 is 19 amino acids in total, end residues counted. Germline V gene lookup returns CDR1 LNHNV and CDR2 YYDKDF (reference sequence). CDR3 protein: CATSREVAGGAFGNGELFF.

The chain has TRBV29-1 and TRBJ1-1; 8 bases are shared with TRBD1. This CDR3 has 13 amino acids. Germline loops: CDR1 SQVTM, CDR2 ANQGSEA. With 7 bases clipped from V and 5 bases from J, the junction kept 9 bases outside the gene matches. The CDR3 coding sequence is TGCAGCGCTAGCAGGGGGCGAGGGACTGAAGCTTTCTTT. It translates to CSASRGRGTEAFF.

J is TRBJ2-1 and V is TRBV20-1; 12 bases line up with TRBD1. Per the germline V gene, CDR1 is DFQATT and CDR2 is SNEGSKA (reference sequence). The CDR3 consists of 16 residues. The junction had 12 bases not matched to a gene; V was cut back by 3 bases and J by 9 bases. The DNA for the CDR3 is TGCAGTGCTAGTCCAACCTGGGACAGGGGGCTTGGTGAGCAGTTCTTC. Its protein product is CSASPTWDRGLGEQFF.

The rearrangement links TRBV5-1 to TRBJ2-3, with D uncertain. V lost 1 base to trimming and J lost 0 bases, with 12 bases between them. The CDR3 has 16 amino acids. Germline assignment: CDR1 SGHRS and CDR2 YFSETQ. The CDR3 spells CASSLSGLSSTDTQYF. CDR3 bases: TGCGCCAGCAGCTTGAGTGGGCTGAGCAGCACAGATACGCAGTATTTT.

This clone was observed a single time. The V gene is TRBV4-1, the J gene TRBJ1-5; no definite D call. The ends were cut back, 4 bases at V and 5 bases at J, with 12 bases in the middle. CDR3 length: 14 residues. The V gene's germline CDR1 is MGHRA and CDR2 YSYEKL. In DNA form, the CDR3 reads TGCGCCAGCAGCCTGAGGCGTTCCGATCAGCCCCAGCATTTT. The encoded protein is CASSLRRSDQPQHF.

This rearrangement joins TRBV7-6 to TRBJ2-2; weak D call: TRBD1 (6 bases). CDR3 size: 14 residues. The germline CDR1 and CDR2 sequences are SGHVS and FNYEAQ. Trimming shortened V by 4 bases and J by 7 bases, and 13 bases separated the two germline ends. For the CDR3, the DNA is TGTGCCAGCAGCTCCCGGACAGTAGGCGGGGAGCTGTTTTTT. It is translated as CASSSRTVGGELFF.

The chain carries TRBV7-9 and TRBJ2-3; maybe TRBD1 (7 bases). The CDR3 has 16 amino acids. V was pared by 5 bases and J by 3 bases, with 18 bases between. In germline, CDR1 is SEHNR, CDR2 FQNEAQ (reference sequence). DNA for the CDR3: TGTGCCAGCAGCGCAGGTCCAGGGGGGCGGACAGATACGCAGTATTTT. Translating it yields CASSAGPGGRTDTQYF.

V is TRBV5-5 and J is TRBJ1-2; D call uncertain. The CDR3 runs 14 residues. Per the germline V gene, CDR1 is SGHKS and CDR2 is YYEKEE (reference sequence). Trimming shortened V by 0 bases and J by 0 bases, and 6 bases separated the two germline ends. The CDR3 nucleotides are TGTGCCAGCAGCTTGGACAGCACTAACTATGGCTACACCTTC. Protein product: CASSLDSTNYGYTF.

The chain employs TRBV19 and TRBJ2-1, with TRBD2 matching 7 bases. Germline V gene sequence: CDR1 LNHDA, CDR2 SQIVND (reference sequence). Trimming removed 1 base from V and 0 bases from J; junction bases left unmatched: 15. The CDR3 spans 20 residues. CDR3 amino acids: CASSIGSGSRLKSSYNEQFF. CDR3 nucleotides: TGTGCCAGTAGTATAGGTAGCGGGTCCAGATTAAAGAGCTCCTACAATGAGCAGTTCTTC.

The chain employs TRBV15 and TRBJ2-5; 8 bases agree with TRBD1. CDR1 and CDR2 from the germline V gene are LNHNV and YYDKDF (reference sequence). V was clipped by 3 bases and J by 1 base; unmatched bases: 7. The CDR3 totals 16 residues. DNA for the CDR3: TGTGCCACCAGCAGGGGGGGCGGACAGGGCCAAGAGACCCAGTACTTC. Amino acids: CATSRGGGQGQETQYF.

The chain links TRBV28 to TRBJ2-3, with TRBD2 matching over 14 bases. The ends lost 5 bases at V and 7 bases at J; junction bases unmatched: 8. Germline CDR1 is MDHEN and CDR2 is SYDVKM. The CDR3 contains 16 residues. In DNA form, the CDR3 reads TGTGCCAGCAGTCCGTCGGGACTAGCGGGGGCGAATACGCAGTATTTT. Translating gives CASSPSGLAGANTQYF. The whole variable domain, remainder taken from reference TRBV28 and TRBJ2-3, is DVKVTQSSRYLVKRTGEKVFLECVQDMDHENMFWYRQDPGLGLRLIYFSYDVKMKEKGDIPEGYSVSREKKERFSLILESASTNQTSMYLCASSPSGLAGANTQYFGPGTRLTVL.

The J gene is TRBJ1-2, the V gene TRBV5-1; 8 bases are a match to TRBD1. The junction had 6 bases not matched to a gene; V was cut back by 3 bases and J by 8 bases. Germline loops: CDR1 SGHRS, CDR2 YFSETQ. This CDR3 is built from 13 residues. The CDR3 region is CASSYGTGDGYTF. The DNA of the CDR3 is TGCGCCAGCAGCTACGGGACAGGCGACGGCTACACCTTC.

The CDR3, as DNA: TGCGCCAGCAGCCACACAGGGGACTATGGCTACACCTTC. It specifies CASSHTGDYGYTF. V usage is TRBV4-3 and J usage is TRBJ1-2; 7 bases map to TRBD1. With 3 bases clipped from V and 3 bases from J, the junction kept 1 base outside the gene matches. Germline V gene lookup returns CDR1 LGHNA and CDR2 YSLEER. This CDR3 is built from 13 residues.